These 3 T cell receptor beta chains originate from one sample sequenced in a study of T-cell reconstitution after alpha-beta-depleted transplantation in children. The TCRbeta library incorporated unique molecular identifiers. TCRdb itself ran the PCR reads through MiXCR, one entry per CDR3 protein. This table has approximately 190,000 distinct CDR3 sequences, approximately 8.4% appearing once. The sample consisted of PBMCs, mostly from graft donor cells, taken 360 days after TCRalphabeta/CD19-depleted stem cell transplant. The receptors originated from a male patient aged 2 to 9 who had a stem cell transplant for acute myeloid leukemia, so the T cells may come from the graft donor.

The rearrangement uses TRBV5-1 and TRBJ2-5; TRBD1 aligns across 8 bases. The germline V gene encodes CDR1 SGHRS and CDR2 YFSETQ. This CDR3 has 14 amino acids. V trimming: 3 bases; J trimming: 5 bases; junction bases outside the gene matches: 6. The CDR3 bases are TGCGCCAGCAGCTCCGGAGGACAGGGTGAGACCCAGTACTTC. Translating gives CASSSGGQGETQYF.

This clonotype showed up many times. The CDR3 coding sequence is TGCAGTGCTAGTCCCCCCGGACTGAAAATAGATACGCAGTATTTT. It encodes CSASPPGLKIDTQYF. This chain connects TRBV20-1 to TRBJ2-3, with D tentatively TRBD2 (5 bases). The CDR3 loop spans 15 amino acids. Germline V gene lookup returns CDR1 DFQATT and CDR2 SNEGSKA (reference sequence). V gave up 3 bases and J gave up 5 bases, with 18 bases separating them.

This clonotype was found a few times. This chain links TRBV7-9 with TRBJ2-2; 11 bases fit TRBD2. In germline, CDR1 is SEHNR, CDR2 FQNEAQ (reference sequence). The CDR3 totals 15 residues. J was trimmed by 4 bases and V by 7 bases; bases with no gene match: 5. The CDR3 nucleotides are TGTGCCAGCACCATTAGCGGGAGGGCCACCGGGGAGCTGTTTTTT. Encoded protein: CASTISGRATGELFF.